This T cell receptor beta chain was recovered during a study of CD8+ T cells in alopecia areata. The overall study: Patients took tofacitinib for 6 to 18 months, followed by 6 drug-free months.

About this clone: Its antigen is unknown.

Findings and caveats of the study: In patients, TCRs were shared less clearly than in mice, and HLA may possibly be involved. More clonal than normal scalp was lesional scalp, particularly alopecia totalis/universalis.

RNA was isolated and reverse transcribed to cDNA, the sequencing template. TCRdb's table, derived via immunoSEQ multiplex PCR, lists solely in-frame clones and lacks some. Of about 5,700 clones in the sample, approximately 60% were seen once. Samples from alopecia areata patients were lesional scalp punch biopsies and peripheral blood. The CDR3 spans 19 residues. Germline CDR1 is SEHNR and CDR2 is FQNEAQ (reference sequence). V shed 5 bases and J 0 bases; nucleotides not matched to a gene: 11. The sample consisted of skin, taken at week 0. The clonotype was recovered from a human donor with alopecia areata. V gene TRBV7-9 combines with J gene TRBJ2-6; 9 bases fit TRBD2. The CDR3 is CASSPFSSGGISGANVLTF. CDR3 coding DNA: TGTGCCAGCAGCCCCTTCAGTAGCGGGGGCATCTCTGGGGCCAACGTCCTGACTTTC.